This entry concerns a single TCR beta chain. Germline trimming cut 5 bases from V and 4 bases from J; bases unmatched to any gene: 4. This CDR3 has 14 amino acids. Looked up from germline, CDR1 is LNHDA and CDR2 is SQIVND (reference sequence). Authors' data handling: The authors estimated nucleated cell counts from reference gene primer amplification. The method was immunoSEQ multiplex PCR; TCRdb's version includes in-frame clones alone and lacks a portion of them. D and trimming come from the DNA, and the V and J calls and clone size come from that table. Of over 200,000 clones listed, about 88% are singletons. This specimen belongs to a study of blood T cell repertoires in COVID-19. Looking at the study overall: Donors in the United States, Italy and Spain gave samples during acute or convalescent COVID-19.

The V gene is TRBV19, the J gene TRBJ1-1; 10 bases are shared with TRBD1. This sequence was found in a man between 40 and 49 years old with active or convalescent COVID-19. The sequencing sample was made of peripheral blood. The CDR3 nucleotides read TGTGCCAGTAGTCTGGGACAGGGGACCACTGAAGCTTTCTTT. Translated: CASSLGQGTTEAFF.